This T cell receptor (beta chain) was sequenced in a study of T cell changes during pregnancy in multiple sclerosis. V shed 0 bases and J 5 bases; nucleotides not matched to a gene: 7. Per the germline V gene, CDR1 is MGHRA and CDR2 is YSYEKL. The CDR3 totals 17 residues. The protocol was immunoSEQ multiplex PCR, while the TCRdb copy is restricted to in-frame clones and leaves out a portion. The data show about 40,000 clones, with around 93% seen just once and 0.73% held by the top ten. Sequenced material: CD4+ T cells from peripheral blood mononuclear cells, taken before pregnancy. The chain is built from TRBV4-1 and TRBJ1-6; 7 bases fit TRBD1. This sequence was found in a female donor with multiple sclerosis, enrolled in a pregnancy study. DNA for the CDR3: TGCGCCAGCAGCCAAGATCGGCAGGGGGGAAATAATTCACCCCTCCACTTT. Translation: CASSQDRQGGNNSPLHF.